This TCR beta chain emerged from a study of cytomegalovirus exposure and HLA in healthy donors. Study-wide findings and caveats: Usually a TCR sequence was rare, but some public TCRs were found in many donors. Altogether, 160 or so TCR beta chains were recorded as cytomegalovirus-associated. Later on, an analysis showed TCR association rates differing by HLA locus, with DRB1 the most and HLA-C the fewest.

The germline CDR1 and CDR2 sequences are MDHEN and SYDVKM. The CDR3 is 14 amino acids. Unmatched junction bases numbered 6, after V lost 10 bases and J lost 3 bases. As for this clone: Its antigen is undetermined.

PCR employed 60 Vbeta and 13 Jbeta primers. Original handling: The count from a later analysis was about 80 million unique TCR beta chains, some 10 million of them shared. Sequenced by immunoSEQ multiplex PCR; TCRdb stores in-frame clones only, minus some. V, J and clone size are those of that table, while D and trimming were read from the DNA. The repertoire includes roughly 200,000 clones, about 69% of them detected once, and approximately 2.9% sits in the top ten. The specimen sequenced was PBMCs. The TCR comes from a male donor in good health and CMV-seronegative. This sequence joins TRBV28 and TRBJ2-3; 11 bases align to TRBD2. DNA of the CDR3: TGTGCCACCCGGGCTAGCGGGAGGACAGATACGCAGTATTTT. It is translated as CATRASGRTDTQYF. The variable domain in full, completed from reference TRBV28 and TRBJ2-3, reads DVKVTQSSRYLVKRTGEKVFLECVQDMDHENMFWYRQDPGLGLRLIYFSYDVKMKEKGDIPEGYSVSREKKERFSLILESASTNQTSMYLCATRASGRTDTQYFGPGTRLTVL.